These 20 T cell receptor beta chains came from one sample sequenced in a study of T-cell reconstitution after alpha-beta-depleted transplantation in children. Preparing the TCRbeta library involved the use of unique molecular identifiers. One entry per CDR3 protein, called by TCRdb with MiXCR from the PCR reads. The sample contains fewer than 200,000 distinct CDR3 sequences, more than 6.5% of which appear only once. This specimen consisted of PBMCs from the stem cell graft donor, obtained from the stem cell graft. All receptors come from a human donor who donated a stem cell graft to a child with Wiskott-Aldrich syndrome.

This clonotype has at least ten counts. The chain couples TRBV24-1 to TRBJ2-5, with D tentatively TRBD1 (5 bases). V lost 4 bases and J lost 2, with 10 bases in between. The CDR3 is 14 amino acids. Germline assignment: CDR1 KGHDR and CDR2 SFDVKD. The CDR3 is CATSDLQDQETQYF. The CDR3 nucleotides are TGTGCCACCAGTGACCTACAGGATCAAGAGACCCAGTACTTC.

Ten or more counts support this clonotype. DNA for the CDR3: TGTGCCAGCAGCCAAGGCGGGACTAGCGGTGCACAAGAGACCCAGTACTTC. Amino acid sequence: CASSQGGTSGAQETQYF. The genes are TRBV3-1 and TRBJ2-5, with 11 nucleotides matching TRBD2. This CDR3 region has 17 residues. J was trimmed by 2 bases and V by 1 base; bases with no gene match: 6. Germline V gene sequence: CDR1 LGHDT, CDR2 YNNKEL (reference sequence).

The chain uses TRBV23-1 and TRBJ2-7; D might be TRBD2 (6 bases). TRBV23-1 is recorded as an ORF, its role being uncertain. There are 11 residues in the CDR3. CDR3 coding DNA: TGCGCGACGGGGGATTCCTACGAGCAGTACTTC. This codes for CATGDSYEQYF.

The table lists this clonotype with many counts. The chain couples TRBV7-9 to TRBJ2-5; the D is unclear. The V gene lost 6 bases and the J gene lost 2 bases, with 13 bases spanning the gap. This CDR3 has 14 amino acids. The germline V gene has CDR1 SEHNR and CDR2 FQNEAQ (reference sequence). This CDR3 is CASSQARLQETQYF. Here the CDR3 DNA reads TGTGCCAGCAGTCAGGCCCGGCTACAAGAGACCCAGTACTTC. The whole variable domain, remainder taken from reference TRBV7-9 and TRBJ2-5, is DTGVSQNPRHKITKRGQNVTFRCDPISEHNRLYWYRQTLGQGPEFLTYFQNEAQLEKSRLLSDRFSAERPKGSFSTLEIQRTEQGDSAMYLCASSQARLQETQYFGPGTRLLVL.

This clonotype was counted ten times or more. V and J are TRBV5-5 and TRBJ1-1; 10 bases align to TRBD1. Looked up from germline, CDR1 is SGHKS and CDR2 is YYEKEE (reference sequence). The V segment lost 4 bases and the J segment 4 bases; nucleotides outside the gene matches: 4. The CDR3 has 14 amino acids. The CDR3 region is CASSAGTGVTEAFF. In DNA form, the CDR3 reads TGTGCCAGCAGCGCCGGGACAGGGGTCACTGAAGCTTTCTTT. Filled out from reference TRBV5-5 and TRBJ1-1, the complete variable domain reads DAGVTQSPTHLIKTRGQQVTLRCSPISGHKSVSWYQQVLGQGPQFIFQYYEKEERGRGNFPDRFSARQFPNYSSELNVNALLLGDSALYLCASSAGTGVTEAFFGQGTRLTVV.

The sample holds a few counts of this clonotype. V is TRBV29-1 and J is TRBJ1-2; D not certain. Germline V gene sequence: CDR1 SQVTM, CDR2 ANQGSEA. The CDR3 runs to 11 residues. The ends were cut back, 4 bases at V and 6 bases at J, with 9 bases in the middle. CDR3 bases: TGCAGCGTTGTGGAAGTTCATGGCTACACCTTC. It is translated as CSVVEVHGYTF.

This clonotype was detected many times. The chain joins TRBV27 to TRBJ2-1; D unclear. Trimming took off 7 bases at V and 7 bases at J, with 8 bases between the two ends. The germline V gene has CDR1 MNHEY and CDR2 SMNVEV (reference sequence). This CDR3 has 11 residues. The CDR3 DNA sequence: TGTGCCAGCATGCGTACGAATGAGCAGTTCTTC. Translation gives CASMRTNEQFF.

This clonotype was counted many times. The J gene is TRBJ1-5, the V gene TRBV12-3 or TRBV12-4; D call uncertain. This CDR3 comprises 14 residues. Trimming left V 5 bases short and J 3 bases short, with 11 bases between. The CDR3 protein is CASSKRTSNQPQHF. DNA of the CDR3: TGTGCCAGCAGTAAAAGGACTTCCAATCAGCCCCAGCATTTT.

This clonotype was seen many times. The chain has TRBV7-9 and TRBJ1-2; 8 bases are shared with TRBD1. Trimming cost V 1 base and J 6 bases; bases outside gene matches: 4. This CDR3 is 14 amino acids long. The germline CDR1 and CDR2 sequences are SEHNR and FQNEAQ (reference sequence). The CDR3 reads CASSLGTGRHGYTF. The CDR3 DNA sequence: TGTGCCAGCAGCTTAGGGACAGGGAGGCATGGCTACACCTTC.

This clonotype has ten or more counts. Written as DNA, the CDR3 is TGCGCCAGCAGCCGAGGGGCTAGCGGGATGACGAACGAGCAGTACTTC. It is translated as CASSRGASGMTNEQYF. V usage is TRBV5-1 and J usage is TRBJ2-7, with TRBD2 matching over 9 bases. The CDR3 is made up of 16 amino acids. In germline, CDR1 is SGHRS, CDR2 YFSETQ. With V trimmed by 4 bases and J by 5 bases, 13 bases remained unmatched. The complete variable domain, with remaining parts taken from reference TRBV5-1 and TRBJ2-7, reads KAGVTQTPRYLIKTRGQQVTLSCSPISGHRSVSWYQQTPGQGLQFLFEYFSETQRNKGNFPGRFSGRQFSNSRSEMNVSTLELGDSALYLCASSRGASGMTNEQYFGPGTRLTVT.

This clonotype was seen many times. This sequence joins TRBV12-3 or TRBV12-4 and TRBJ2-5, with 9 bases that match TRBD1. V lost 5 bases, J lost 5 bases, and 6 bases stayed unmatched. This CDR3 region has 14 residues. This chain's CDR3 is CASSKTGGWETQYF. The CDR3 nucleotides are TGTGCCAGCAGTAAAACAGGGGGCTGGGAGACCCAGTACTTC.

This chain uses TRBV2 with TRBJ2-2, with no clear D. Per the germline V gene, CDR1 is SNHLY and CDR2 is FYNNEI. The CDR3 consists of 14 residues. V shed 4 bases and J shed 1 base, with 7 bases lying between them. In nucleotides, the CDR3 is TGTGCCAGCAGTGTGGAGATGAACACCGGGGAGCTGTTTTTT. It specifies CASSVEMNTGELFF.

In its sample, this clonotype was seen many times. The chain uses TRBV5-1 and TRBJ2-7; D is perhaps TRBD2 (6 bases). Between the trimmed V and J ends, which lost 1 base and 3 bases, there was a span of 14 bases. CDR1 and CDR2 from the germline V gene are SGHRS and YFSETQ. This CDR3 is 15 amino acids long. The chain's CDR3 is CASSLLGLEGYEQYF. The CDR3 bases are TGCGCCAGCAGCTTGTTGGGGCTGGAGGGCTACGAGCAGTACTTC.

In this sample, this clonotype turned up many times. The chain couples TRBV20-1 to TRBJ2-7; the D gene is possibly TRBD2 (6 bases). This CDR3 comprises 14 residues. Germline CDR1 is DFQATT and CDR2 is SNEGSKA (reference sequence). V lost 0 bases to trimming and J lost 3 bases, with 12 bases between them. CDR3 in amino acids: CSAREIAEVYEQYF. In nucleotides, the CDR3 is TGCAGTGCTAGAGAAATAGCGGAGGTCTACGAGCAGTACTTC.

This clonotype came up many times. The V and J genes are TRBV6-2 or TRBV6-3 and TRBJ2-2; D is ambiguous. Trimming left V 7 bases short and J 7 bases short, with 7 bases between. CDR1 and CDR2 from the germline V gene are MNHEY and SVGEGT. The CDR3 sequence is 11 residues long. CDR3 sequence reads: CASTVSGELFF. The CDR3 nucleotides read TGTGCCAGCACCGTAAGCGGGGAGCTGTTTTTT.

At least ten counts were recorded for this clonotype. The chain recombines TRBV29-1 with TRBJ2-3; 7 bases line up with TRBD2. V trimming: 6 bases; J trimming: 1 base; junction bases outside the gene matches: 1. This CDR3 has 12 amino acids. CDR1 SQVTM and CDR2 ANQGSEA come from the germline V gene. CDR3 DNA sequence: TGCAGCGTGAGCGGGGGCACAGATACGCAGTATTTT. The encoded protein is CSVSGGTDTQYF.

This clonotype was recorded many times. The rearrangement joins TRBV24-1 to TRBJ2-5; 8 positions agree with TRBD1. The CDR3 runs 14 residues. Germline CDR1 is KGHDR and CDR2 is SFDVKD. V lost 5 bases and J lost 5; bases outside the gene matches: 6. The CDR3 spells CATSGTGFGETQYF. Here the CDR3 DNA reads TGTGCCACCAGTGGGACAGGGTTTGGGGAGACCCAGTACTTC.

In its sample, this clonotype was seen many times. The chain joins TRBV7-2 to TRBJ1-2; D not resolved. CDR1 SGHTA and CDR2 FQGNSA come from the germline V gene. The CDR3 contains 16 residues. With 3 bases removed from V and 2 bases from J, the gap between germline ends came to 16 bases. This chain's CDR3 is CASSFTSGRDNYGYTF. In nucleotides, the CDR3 is TGTGCCAGCAGCTTTACGTCGGGGAGAGACAACTATGGCTACACCTTC. Drawing the rest from reference TRBV7-2 and TRBJ1-2, the complete variable domain is GAGVSQSPSNKVTEKGKDVELRCDPISGHTALYWYRQSLGQGLEFLIYFQGNSAPDKSGLPSDRFSAERTGGSVSTLTIQRTQQEDSAVYLCASSFTSGRDNYGYTFGSGTRLTVV.

At least ten counts were recorded for this clonotype. This chain uses TRBV27 with TRBJ2-3; 12 bases map to TRBD2. CDR3 length: 17 amino acids. Germline V lookup: CDR1 MNHEY, CDR2 SMNVEV (reference sequence). V dropped 5 bases and J dropped 0; count of bases not matched to a gene: 6. The DNA of the CDR3 is TGTGCCAGCAGTCCGAGACTAGCGGGGGTTAGCACAGATACGCAGTATTTT. Protein sequence: CASSPRLAGVSTDTQYF.

The J gene is TRBJ2-6, the V gene TRBV7-9; D may match TRBD1 or TRBD2 (5 bases each). Germline V gene lookup returns CDR1 SEHNR and CDR2 FQNEAQ (reference sequence). The CDR3 sequence is 17 residues long. Trimming left V 3 bases short and J 0 bases short, with 12 bases between. The CDR3: CASSLHMGDSGANVLTF. The CDR3 DNA follows: TGTGCCAGCAGCTTGCACATGGGGGACTCTGGGGCCAACGTCCTGACTTTC.